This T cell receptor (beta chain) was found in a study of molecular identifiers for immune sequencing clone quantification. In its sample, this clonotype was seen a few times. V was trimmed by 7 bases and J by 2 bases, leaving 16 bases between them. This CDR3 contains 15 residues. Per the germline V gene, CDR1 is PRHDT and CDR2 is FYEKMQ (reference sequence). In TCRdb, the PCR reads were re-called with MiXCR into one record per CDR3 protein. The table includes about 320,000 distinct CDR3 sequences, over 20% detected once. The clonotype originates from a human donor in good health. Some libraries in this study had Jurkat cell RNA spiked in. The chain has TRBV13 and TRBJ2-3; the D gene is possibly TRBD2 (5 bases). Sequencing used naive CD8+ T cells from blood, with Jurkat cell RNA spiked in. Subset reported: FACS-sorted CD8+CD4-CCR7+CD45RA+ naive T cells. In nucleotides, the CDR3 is TGTGCCAGCACCCAGCGGAGCGTCAACACAGATACGCAGTATTTT. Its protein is CASTQRSVNTDTQYF.